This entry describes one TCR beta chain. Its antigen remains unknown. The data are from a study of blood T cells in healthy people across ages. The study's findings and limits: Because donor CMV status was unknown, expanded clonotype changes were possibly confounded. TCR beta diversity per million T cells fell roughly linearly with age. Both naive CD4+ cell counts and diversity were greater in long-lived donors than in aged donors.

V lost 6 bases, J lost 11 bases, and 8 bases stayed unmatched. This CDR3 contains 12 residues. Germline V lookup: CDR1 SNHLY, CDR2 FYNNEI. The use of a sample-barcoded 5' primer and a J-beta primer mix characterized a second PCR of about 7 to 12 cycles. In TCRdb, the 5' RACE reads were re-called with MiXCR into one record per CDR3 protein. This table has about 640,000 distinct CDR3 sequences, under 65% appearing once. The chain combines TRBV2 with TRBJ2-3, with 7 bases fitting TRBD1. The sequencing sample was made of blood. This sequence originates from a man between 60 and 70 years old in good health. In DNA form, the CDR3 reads TGTGCCAGCAGCGTCCAGGGGGAGAGGCAGTATTTT. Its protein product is CASSVQGERQYF.